This T cell receptor beta chain appears in the sequencing data of a study of blood T cell repertoires in COVID-19. Whole-study context: Both acute and convalescent COVID-19 samples were obtained from the United States, Italy and Spain. From T cells, B-cell-depleted T cells, or PBMCs came the material, which was cDNA or gDNA.

The CDR3 covers 16 residues. J lost 9 bases, V lost 4 bases, and 15 bases had no gene match. Germline CDR1 MGHRA, CDR2 YSYEKL. This table comes from immunoSEQ multiplex PCR, and its TCRdb copy is limited to in-frame clones, with some not included. The repertoire holds 310,000 or so clones, with roughly 91% as singletons. The origin of this receptor is a man over 45 with active or convalescent COVID-19. Sequenced material: peripheral blood. J is TRBJ1-2 and V is TRBV4-1; 9 nucleotides match TRBD1. The CDR3 spells CASSPISTGTGYSYTF. The CDR3 region has the DNA TGCGCCAGCAGCCCCATTTCTACCGGGACAGGGTATAGCTACACCTTC.